This T cell receptor (beta chain) is from a study of T cell changes during pregnancy in multiple sclerosis. The V end lost 4 bases, the J end lost 5 bases, and 16 bases lay between the germline ends. The CDR3 sequence is 15 residues long. The germline V gene has CDR1 LGHNA and CDR2 YSLEER. Some clones are missing from TCRdb's copy, which holds only in-frame ones; the method was immunoSEQ multiplex PCR. The sample shows over 55,000 clones, 92% of them seen only once. The rearrangement joins TRBV4-3 to TRBJ2-3; maybe TRBD2 (5 bases). Sequenced here: peripheral blood, sampled in the first trimester of pregnancy. The origin of this receptor is a female donor with multiple sclerosis, enrolled in a pregnancy study. CDR3 bases: TGCGCCAGCAGCCTATCTCTCAGCGGACGAGATACGCAGTATTTT. Its translation: CASSLSLSGRDTQYF.